The entry that follows covers one T cell receptor beta chain sequence. This CDR3 contains 21 residues. This sample stems from a study of OX40 agonist ivuxolimab in advanced cancers. Produced via immunoSEQ multiplex PCR; TCRdb's table is partial and in-frame only. The repertoire holds just under 85,000 clones, with approximately 82% as singletons. This receptor was identified in an adult with an advanced solid tumor such as melanoma, head and neck, liver or kidney cancer. This rearrangement joins TRBV12-2 to TRBJ2-4. TRBV12-2 is noted as a pseudogene. The sample was CD4+ or CD8+ T cells sorted from blood, taken in a trial of the OX40 agonist ivuxolimab. This chain's CDR3 is CASRFDRWGREERGSKNIQYF. The CDR3 DNA reads as TGTGCAAGTCGCTTCGACCGCTGGGGCAGGGAGGAGAGGGGGTCCAAAAACATTCAGTACTTC.